This is a list of T cell receptor beta chains from one sample in a study of immune cell composition in non-small cell lung cancer. Data came from immunoSEQ multiplex PCR; TCRdb stores just in-frame clones and leaves some out. The sample has 13,000 to 15,000 clones; around 75% are singletons. Sequencing used lung tumor tissue. These receptors originate from a human donor with non-small cell lung cancer. Each CDR3 is given with its conserved first and last residue. The D gene is left open where the match is weak. Part of the rows lack a size; the others show once, few, many or a class for expanded clones.

d_call: NA; v_call: TRBV29-1; clone_size: few; j_call: TRBJ2-6; cdr3_nt: TGCAGCGTTCTCCGGGACTCCAACGTCCTGACTTTC; cdr3_aa: CSVLRDSNVLTF
d_call: NA; v_call: TRBV4-3; clone_size: NA; j_call: TRBJ2-5; cdr3_nt: TGCGCCAGCAGCCAAGAAATGCCGCGGGACTCCGGAGAAGAGACCCAGTACTTC; cdr3_aa: CASSQEMPRDSGEETQYF
d_call: NA; v_call: TRBV9; clone_size: NA; j_call: TRBJ1-2; cdr3_nt: TGTGCCAGCAGCGTAGCGGGGAGTCGGAACTATGGCTACACCTTC; cdr3_aa: CASSVAGSRNYGYTF
d_call: NA; v_call: TRBV2; clone_size: NA; j_call: TRBJ2-3; cdr3_nt: TGTGCCAGCAGTGAGACAGGTCTCGGCACAGATACGCAGTATTTT; cdr3_aa: CASSETGLGTDTQYF
d_call: NA; v_call: TRBV28; clone_size: NA; j_call: TRBJ2-6; cdr3_nt: TGTGCCAGCAGTTTGGTACAGGGCAGTTCCAACGTCCTGACTTTC; cdr3_aa: CASSLVQGSSNVLTF
d_call: NA; v_call: TRBV7-3; clone_size: NA; j_call: TRBJ2-3; cdr3_nt: TGTGCCAGCAGCTTCGGGACTCGGAACACAGATACGCAGTATTTT; cdr3_aa: CASSFGTRNTDTQYF
d_call: TRBD1; v_call: TRBV28; clone_size: NA; j_call: TRBJ1-2; cdr3_nt: TGTGCCAGCAGTTTATTGCTTATGGGACAGGGTGGCTACACCTTC; cdr3_aa: CASSLLLMGQGGYTF
d_call: TRBD2; v_call: TRBV4-2; clone_size: NA; j_call: TRBJ2-5; cdr3_nt: TGTGCCAGCAGCCGCGGACTAGCGGGAGGAGAGACCCAGTACTTC; cdr3_aa: CASSRGLAGGETQYF
d_call: NA; v_call: TRBV2; clone_size: NA; j_call: TRBJ2-1; cdr3_nt: TGTGCCAGCAGAACCGGGACAATAAGCTACAATGAGCAGTTCTTC; cdr3_aa: CASRTGTISYNEQFF
d_call: TRBD2; v_call: TRBV4-1; clone_size: large; j_call: TRBJ2-7; cdr3_nt: TGCGCCAGCAGCTCCCAAGGCGGACTAGCCTCCTACGAGCAGTACTTC; cdr3_aa: CASSSQGGLASYEQYF
d_call: NA; v_call: TRBV27; clone_size: NA; j_call: TRBJ1-6; cdr3_nt: TGTGCCAGCAGTTTAGCACAGAATAATTCACCCCTCCACTTT; cdr3_aa: CASSLAQNNSPLHF
d_call: TRBD2; v_call: TRBV7-6; clone_size: NA; j_call: TRBJ2-5; cdr3_nt: TGTGCCAGCAGCCAAGGGTGGACTAGCGGGAGAGAGACCCAGTACTTC; cdr3_aa: CASSQGWTSGRETQYF
d_call: NA; v_call: TRBV27; clone_size: NA; j_call: TRBJ2-5; cdr3_nt: TGTGCCAGCAGACTCGGGGTGCGGGAGACCCAGTACTTC; cdr3_aa: CASRLGVRETQYF
d_call: NA; v_call: TRBV2; clone_size: medium-sized; j_call: TRBJ1-2; cdr3_nt: TGTGCCAGCAACCTCCTCGTAGCTACCCTATATGGCTACACCTTC; cdr3_aa: CASNLLVATLYGYTF
d_call: TRBD1; v_call: TRBV19; clone_size: NA; j_call: TRBJ2-7; cdr3_nt: TGTGCCAGTAACCGCGGACAGGGGGCGAACGAGCAGTACTTC; cdr3_aa: CASNRGQGANEQYF
d_call: NA; v_call: TRBV7-9; clone_size: few; j_call: TRBJ1-1; cdr3_nt: TGTGCCAGCAGCCTCGACAGCAACACTGAAGCTTTCTTT; cdr3_aa: CASSLDSNTEAFF
d_call: TRBD2; v_call: TRBV29-1; clone_size: medium-sized; j_call: TRBJ2-5; cdr3_nt: TGCAGCTGCCCCGGGACAAGTATAGCGGGAGGACAAGAGACCCAGTACTTC; cdr3_aa: CSCPGTSIAGGQETQYF
d_call: NA; v_call: TRBV6-5; clone_size: NA; j_call: TRBJ2-5; cdr3_nt: TGTGCCAGCAGTTACTCACAAGGAGTCCAAGAGACCCAGTACTTC; cdr3_aa: CASSYSQGVQETQYF